These T cell receptor beta chains were read from a single sample in a study of blood T cell repertoires in COVID-19. Assay: immunoSEQ multiplex PCR; the TCRdb copy retains only in-frame clones and omits some. The sample lists around 170,000 clones, 80% to 90% occurring once. The sample comprised peripheral blood. These receptors were obtained from a man between 45 and 60 years old with active or convalescent COVID-19. The CDR3 runs from the conserved cysteine through the conserved F or W. The D gene is left open where the match is weak. Not every row has a clone size; where given, it reads once, few, many or a size class.

clone_size,v_call,j_call,d_call,cdr3_aa,cdr3_nt
few,TRBV6-5,TRBJ2-7,TRBD1,CASSYTSQGVQYF,TGTGCCAGCAGTTACACTTCCCAGGGGGTCCAGTACTTC
.,TRBV29-1,TRBJ1-1,.,CSVDEGDTEAFF,TGCAGCGTTGACGAGGGGGACACTGAAGCTTTCTTT
once,TRBV11-1,TRBJ1-2,.,CASSPGQLGYTF,TGTGCCAGCAGCCCAGGACAGTTGGGCTACACCTTC
.,TRBV4-1,TRBJ2-7,.,CASSGEIYEQYF,TGCGCCAGCAGCGGGGAGATCTACGAGCAGTACTTC
few,TRBV19,TRBJ1-2,TRBD1,CATTGTGAVGVYGYTF,TGTGCCACAACTGGGACAGGGGCGGTGGGTGTCTATGGCTACACCTTC
.,TRBV12-5,TRBJ2-7,TRBD1,CASGLISGTGVSYEQYF,TGTGCTAGTGGTTTAATTTCCGGGACAGGGGTTTCCTACGAGCAGTACTTC
.,TRBV19,TRBJ1-2,TRBD1,CATARTGGGYGYTF,TGTGCCACCGCCCGCACAGGGGGTGGATACGGCTACACCTTC
.,TRBV29-1,TRBJ2-5,TRBD1,CSTRTGQETQYF,TGCAGCACTCGGACAGGCCAAGAGACCCAGTACTTC
.,TRBV30,TRBJ1-2,.,CALSGTNYGYTF,TGTGCCCTGTCGGGTACAAACTATGGCTACACCTTC
.,TRBV5-1,TRBJ1-1,.,CASSGPAENTEAFF,TGCGCCAGCAGCGGTCCGGCGGAGAACACTGAAGCTTTCTTT
.,TRBV3-1/TRBV3-2,TRBJ2-1,TRBD2,CASSGGLGINEQFF,TGTGCCAGCAGCGGCGGACTAGGGATCAATGAGCAGTTCTTC
.,TRBV2,TRBJ2-2,TRBD2,CASTFGGGNTGELFF,TGTGCCAGCACCTTTGGCGGGGGAAACACCGGGGAGCTGTTTTTT
.,TRBV19,TRBJ1-2,TRBD1,CASSIRTGTTYGYTF,TGTGCCAGTAGTATTCGGACAGGGACGACCTATGGCTACACCTTC
.,TRBV6-6,TRBJ2-4,TRBD1,CASSSGTGKNIQYF,TGTGCCAGCAGTTCCGGGACAGGGAAAAACATTCAGTACTTC
.,TRBV24-1,TRBJ2-7,.,CATSDSGPGRIYEQYF,TGTGCCACCAGTGATTCCGGACCAGGGAGGATCTACGAGCAGTACTTC
.,TRBV20-1,TRBJ1-3,.,CSASPGVSSSGNTIYF,TGCAGTGCTAGTCCAGGGGTTAGCAGTTCTGGAAACACCATATATTTT
.,TRBV30,TRBJ1-1,.,CAWKGGGGTEAFF,TGTGCCTGGAAAGGGGGGGGAGGCACTGAAGCTTTCTTT
.,TRBV30,TRBJ2-6,.,CAWSVLSSGANVLTF,TGTGCCTGGAGTGTACTTAGCTCTGGGGCCAACGTCCTGACTTTC
.,TRBV7-9,TRBJ2-5,.,CASSLKGGPGETQYF,TGTGCCAGCAGCCTAAAGGGGGGGCCGGGAGAGACCCAGTACTTC
.,TRBV19,TRBJ1-2,.,CASSFSGTGIAYGYTF,TGTGCCAGTAGTTTCTCCGGTACAGGGATTGCCTATGGCTACACCTTC
.,TRBV5-1,TRBJ1-4,TRBD1,CASSLGGQGRYEKLFF,TGCGCCAGCAGCTTGGGGGGACAGGGACGATATGAAAAACTGTTTTTT
few,TRBV28,TRBJ1-5,.,CAIWSLGQPQHF,TGTGCCATCTGGTCCCTAGGTCAGCCCCAGCATTTT
.,TRBV7-2,TRBJ2-1,TRBD2,CASSLASGGTYNEQFF,TGTGCCAGCAGCTTAGCTAGCGGGGGGACCTACAATGAGCAGTTCTTC
.,TRBV7-3,TRBJ1-3,.,CASSPDGNTIYF,TGTGCCAGCAGCCCAGATGGAAACACCATATATTTT
.,TRBV24-1,TRBJ2-3,TRBD2,CATSDNLAGEIDTQYF,TGTGCCACCAGTGATAACCTAGCGGGAGAAATAGATACGCAGTATTTT
.,TRBV27,TRBJ1-1,TRBD1,CASKPGQGSTEAFF,TGTGCCAGCAAACCGGGACAGGGGTCGACTGAAGCTTTCTTT
.,TRBV3-1/TRBV3-2,TRBJ1-1,TRBD1,CASGNRGQRNTEAFF,TGTGCCAGCGGTAATAGGGGGCAGAGGAACACTGAAGCTTTCTTT
.,TRBV2,TRBJ2-7,.,CASSDPQATYEQYF,TGTGCCAGCAGTGACCCCCAGGCAACCTACGAGCAGTACTTC
.,TRBV4-3,TRBJ2-1,TRBD1,CASSQEGQGPSSYNEQFF,TGCGCCAGCAGCCAAGAGGGACAGGGCCCTAGCTCCTACAATGAGCAGTTCTTC
.,TRBV6-5,TRBJ1-2,TRBD1,CASRRQGSIGYTF,TGTGCCAGCAGAAGACAGGGGTCGATTGGCTACACCTTC
.,TRBV11-2,TRBJ2-3,TRBD2,CASSVPGLAGADTQYF,TGTGCCAGCAGCGTCCCGGGACTAGCGGGAGCAGATACGCAGTATTTT
.,TRBV3-1/TRBV3-2,TRBJ2-3,.,CASRQGGSSTDTQYF,TGTGCCAGCAGGCAGGGGGGATCTAGCACAGATACGCAGTATTTT
.,TRBV7-6,TRBJ1-2,.,CASSLAEGRTMGYTF,TGTGCCAGCAGCTTAGCGGAGGGCAGGACTATGGGCTACACCTTC
.,TRBV11-2,TRBJ1-2,TRBD1,CASSLDRGSSANYGYTF,TGTGCCAGCAGCCTAGACAGGGGGAGTTCGGCTAACTATGGCTACACCTTC
.,TRBV19,TRBJ2-3,TRBD1,CASSQGTVGTQYF,TGTGCCAGTAGTCAAGGGACAGTTGGTACGCAGTATTTT
few,TRBV6-1,TRBJ1-1,TRBD1,CASSEGDRGRRPNTEAFF,TGTGCCAGCAGTGAAGGGGACAGGGGGCGACGCCCGAACACTGAAGCTTTCTTT
.,TRBV29-1,TRBJ2-7,.,CSAAGAAGSEEQYF,TGCAGCGCCGCGGGGGCAGCGGGATCGGAGGAGCAGTACTTC